This TCR beta chain derives from a study of T cells in Graves' hyperthyroidism and ophthalmopathy. TCR beta CDR3 regions were amplified from RNA. The primer set for the first-round RT-PCR of the TCR CDR3 was HTBI. One entry per CDR3 protein results from TCRdb running MiXCR on the multiplex PCR reads. The table has around 450,000 distinct CDR3 sequences, approximately 14% seen once. Notes on the study in general: Also found in blood were most expanded thyroid clonotypes above 0.001. A median roughly 6.6 months before onset, the model predicted ophthalmopathy.

At least ten counts were recorded for this clonotype. Its antigen is undetermined. Diagnosis relied on clinical symptoms, serum thyroxine and TRAb, thyroid ultrasound and orbital computed tomography. Germline CDR1 and CDR2: MDHEN and SYDVKM. The length of the CDR3 is 15 residues. Trimming cost V 5 bases and J 0 bases, with 8 bases left between them. This receptor was identified in a woman aged 18-35 years with Graves' hyperthyroidism. The V call is TRBV28, the J call TRBJ1-6, with a possible D match to TRBD1 (5 bases). Input material: blood. This CDR3 reads CASSRQSSYNSPLHF. In DNA form, the CDR3 reads TGTGCCAGCAGTAGACAGAGCTCCTATAATTCACCCCTCCACTTT.